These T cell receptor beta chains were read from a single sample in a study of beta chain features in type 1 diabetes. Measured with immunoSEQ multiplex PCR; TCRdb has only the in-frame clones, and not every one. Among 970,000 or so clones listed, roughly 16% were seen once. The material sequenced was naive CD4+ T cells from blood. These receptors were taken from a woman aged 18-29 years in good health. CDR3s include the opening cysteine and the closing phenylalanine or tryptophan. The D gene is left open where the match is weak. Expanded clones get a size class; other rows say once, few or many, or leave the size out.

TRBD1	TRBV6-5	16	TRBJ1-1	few	TGTGCCAGCAGTTACTCTCGGGGGACAGGGTTCTCTGAAGCTTTCTTT	CASSYSRGTGFSEAFF
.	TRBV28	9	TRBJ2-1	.	TGTGCCATCCAAAATGAGCAGTTCTTC	CAIQNEQFF
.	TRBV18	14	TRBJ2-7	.	TGTGCCAGCTCACCGGGCGTCGGGCTGGGCGAGCAGTACTTC	CASSPGVGLGEQYF
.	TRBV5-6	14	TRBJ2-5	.	TGTGCCAGCAGCTTGCAACAGGGACTAGAGACCCAGTACTTC	CASSLQQGLETQYF
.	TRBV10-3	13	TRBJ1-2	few	TGTGCCATCAGTGAGTCACGTGAAGGGTTATGGACCTTC	CAISESREGLWTF
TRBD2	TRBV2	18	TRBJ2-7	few	TGTGCCAGCAGTGTGGGGCGGGAGGCCCTCTTTAGAATCTACGAGCAGTACTTC	CASSVGREALFRIYEQYF
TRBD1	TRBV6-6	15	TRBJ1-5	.	TGTGCCAGCAGCCAAGACAGGGGCCTCAATCAGCCCCAGCATTTT	CASSQDRGLNQPQHF
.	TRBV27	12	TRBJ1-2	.	TGTGCCGCACTACAACTCAACTATGGCTACACCTTC	CAALQLNYGYTF
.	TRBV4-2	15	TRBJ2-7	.	TGTGCCAGCAGCCAAGAGGCGGCCTATCCCTACGAGCAGTACTTC	CASSQEAAYPYEQYF
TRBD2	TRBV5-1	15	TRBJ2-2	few	TGCGCCAGCAGCCAAGGACTAGCGGGCGCCGGGGAGCTGTTTTTT	CASSQGLAGAGELFF
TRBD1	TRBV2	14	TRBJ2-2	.	TGTGCCAGCCGACAGGGGGCGCGGACCGGGGAGCTGTTTTTT	CASRQGARTGELFF
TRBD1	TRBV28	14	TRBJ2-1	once	TGTGCCAGCACCGCGGACAGGGAATGGAATGAGCAGTTCTTC	CASTADREWNEQFF
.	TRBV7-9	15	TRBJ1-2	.	TGTGCCAGCAGCTTAGATTTAAGAGCTAACTATGGCTACACCTTC	CASSLDLRANYGYTF
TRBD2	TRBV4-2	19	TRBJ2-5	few	TGTGCCAGCAGCTCCCCGGAGAAATTAGCGGGAGGGCCTCGGGAGACCCAGTACTTC	CASSSPEKLAGGPRETQYF
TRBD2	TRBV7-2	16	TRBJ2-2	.	TGTGCCAGCAGCCTAGCGGGAGCCAGGAACACCGGGGAGCTGTTTTTT	CASSLAGARNTGELFF
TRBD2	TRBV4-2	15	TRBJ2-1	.	TGTGCCAGCAGCCAAGAGAGGCTAGCGGGTAATGAGCAGTTCTTC	CASSQERLAGNEQFF
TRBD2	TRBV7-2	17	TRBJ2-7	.	TGTGCCAGCAGCTTAGTCTTTGGGGGAGGGCTATCCTACGAGCAGTACTTC	CASSLVFGGGLSYEQYF
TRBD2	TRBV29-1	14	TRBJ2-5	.	TGCAGCTTCCCTAGCGGGAGGGCCAGGGAGACCCAGTACTTC	CSFPSGRARETQYF
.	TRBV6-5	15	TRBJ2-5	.	TGTGCCAGCAGTTACTCGGTGTTGGGGAGTGTGACCCAGTACTTC	CASSYSVLGSVTQYF
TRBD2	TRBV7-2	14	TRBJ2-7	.	TGTGCCAGCAGCTTAGGACTAGCGGCTAACGAGCAGTACTTC	CASSLGLAANEQYF
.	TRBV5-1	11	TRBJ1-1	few	TGCGCCAGCAGGAGGGTGTTTGAAGCTTTCTTT	CASRRVFEAFF
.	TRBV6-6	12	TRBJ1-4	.	TGTGCCAGCAGGGCTATCCAGGGAAAACTGTTTTTT	CASRAIQGKLFF
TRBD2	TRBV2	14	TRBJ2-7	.	TGTGCCAGCAGACTAGCGGGAGAATCCTACGAGCAGTACTTC	CASRLAGESYEQYF
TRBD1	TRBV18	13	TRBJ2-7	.	TGTGCCAGCTCATCCGGGACAGGGTACGAGCAGTACTTC	CASSSGTGYEQYF
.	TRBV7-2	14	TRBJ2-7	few	TGTGCCAGCAGCTTAGTGGATTGGGGGTACGAGCAGTACTTC	CASSLVDWGYEQYF
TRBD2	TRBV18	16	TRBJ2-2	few	TGTGCCAGCTCACCTCGGACTAGCGGGAGTACCGGGGAGCTGTTTTTT	CASSPRTSGSTGELFF
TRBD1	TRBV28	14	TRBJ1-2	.	TGTGCCAGCAGCGGACAGGACAAAGACTATGGCTACACCTTC	CASSGQDKDYGYTF
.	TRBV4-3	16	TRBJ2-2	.	TGCGCCAGCAGCCACATCCTTCGAGGGGTTACCGGGGAGCTGTTTTTT	CASSHILRGVTGELFF
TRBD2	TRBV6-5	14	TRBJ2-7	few	TGTGCCAGCAGTTACTCGAGGCGGGAGCGCGAGCAGTACTTC	CASSYSRREREQYF
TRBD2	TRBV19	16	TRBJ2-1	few	TGTGCCAGTAGTATAGTTCGCGGGAGGGCCTACAATGAGCAGTTCTTC	CASSIVRGRAYNEQFF
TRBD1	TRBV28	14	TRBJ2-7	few	TGTGCCAGCAGCTCCGGACAGGGGGCGACCGAGCAGTACTTC	CASSSGQGATEQYF
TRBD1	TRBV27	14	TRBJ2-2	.	TGTGCCAGCATGGAAAGGGGGCCCACCGGGGAGCTGTTTTTT	CASMERGPTGELFF
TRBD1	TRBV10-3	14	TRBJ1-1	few	TGTGCCATAGGGAAACAGGGGCCGAACACTGAAGCTTTCTTT	CAIGKQGPNTEAFF
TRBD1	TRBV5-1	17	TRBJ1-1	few	TGCGCCAGCAGCTTGGGTCTCGGGACAGGGCGGAACACTGAAGCTTTCTTT	CASSLGLGTGRNTEAFF
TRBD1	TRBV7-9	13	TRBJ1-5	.	TGTGCCAGCAGCCCAGCAGGGGGCCAGCCCCAGCATTTT	CASSPAGGQPQHF
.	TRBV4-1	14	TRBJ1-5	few	TGCGCCAGCAGCCAAGTGGGTGTATATCAGCCCCAGCATTTT	CASSQVGVYQPQHF
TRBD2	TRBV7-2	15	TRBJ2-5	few	TGTGCCAGCAGCCCCGGGGGGAGGTCCCTGGAGACCCAGTACTTC	CASSPGGRSLETQYF
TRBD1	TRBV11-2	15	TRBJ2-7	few	TGTGCCAGCAGCCCCGGACAGGGTTTCTCCTACGAGCAGTACTTC	CASSPGQGFSYEQYF
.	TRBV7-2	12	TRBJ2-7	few	TGTGCCAGCAGGAGGGTCAGGGACGAGCAGTACTTC	CASRRVRDEQYF
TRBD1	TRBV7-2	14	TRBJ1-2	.	TGTGCCAGCACCAGGGACAGGGGTTTGCATGGCTACACCTTC	CASTRDRGLHGYTF